One T cell receptor (beta chain) is described in this entry. The entry originates in a study of OX40 agonist ivuxolimab in advanced cancers. In the study overall: Patients received ivuxolimab, an intravenous treatment, every 2 weeks at 0.01 to 10 mg/kg.

The V gene's germline CDR1 is MNHNY and CDR2 SVGAGI (reference sequence). Trimming stripped 6 bases from V and 4 bases from J, with 7 bases between. The CDR3 runs to 12 residues. A history of autoimmune disease or systemic immunosuppression excluded patients. Cycle 7 day 1, cycle 4 day 1, and baseline were the timepoints at which blood was sampled. The method was immunoSEQ multiplex PCR; TCRdb's version includes in-frame clones alone and lacks a portion of them. In the table there are about 88,000 clones, more than 80% of which are singletons. The sequence derives from an adult with an advanced solid tumor such as melanoma, head and neck, liver or kidney cancer. V usage is TRBV6-6 and J usage is TRBJ1-3, with D unresolved. Here the sequenced sample was CD4+ or CD8+ T cells sorted from blood, taken in a trial of the OX40 agonist ivuxolimab. CDR3 residues: CASSREGNTIYF. The DNA of the CDR3 is TGTGCCAGCAGCCGAGAGGGAAACACCATATATTTT.